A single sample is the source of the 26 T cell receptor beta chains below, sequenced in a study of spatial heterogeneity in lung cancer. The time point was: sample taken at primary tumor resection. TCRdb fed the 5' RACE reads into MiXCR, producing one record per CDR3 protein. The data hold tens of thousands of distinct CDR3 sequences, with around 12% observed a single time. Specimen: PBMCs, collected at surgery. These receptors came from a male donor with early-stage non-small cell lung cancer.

The CDR3 DNA reads TGTGCCAGCAGCCCGTGGGAGACTCACAATGAGCAGTTCTTC. The encoded protein is CASSPWETHNEQFF. The chain has TRBV7-9 and TRBJ2-1; a weak D match, TRBD2 (5 bases). CDR1 SEHNR and CDR2 FQNEAQ come from the germline V gene (reference sequence). Trimming removed 5 bases at V and 5 bases at J, with 13 bases between. This CDR3 contains 14 residues.

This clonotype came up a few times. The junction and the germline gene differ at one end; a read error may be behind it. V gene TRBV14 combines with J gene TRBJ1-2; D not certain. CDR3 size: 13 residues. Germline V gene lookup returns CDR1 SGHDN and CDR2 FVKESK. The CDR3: CASSRDAFYAYTF. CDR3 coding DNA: TGTGCCAGCAGCCGAGACGCCTTCTATGCCTACACCTTC.

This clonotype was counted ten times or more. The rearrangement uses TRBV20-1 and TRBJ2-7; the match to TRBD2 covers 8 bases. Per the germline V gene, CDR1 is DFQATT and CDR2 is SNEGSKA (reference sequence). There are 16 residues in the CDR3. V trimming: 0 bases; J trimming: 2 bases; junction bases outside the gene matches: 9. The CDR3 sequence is CSARDNGREVTYEQYF. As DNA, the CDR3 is TGCAGTGCTAGAGATAACGGGCGGGAGGTAACCTACGAGCAGTACTTC.

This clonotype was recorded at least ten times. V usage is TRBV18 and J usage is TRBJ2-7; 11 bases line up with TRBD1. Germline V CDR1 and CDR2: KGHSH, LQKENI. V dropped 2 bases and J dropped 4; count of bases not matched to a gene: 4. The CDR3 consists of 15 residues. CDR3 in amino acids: CASSPYGQGAYEQYF. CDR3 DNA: TGTGCCAGCTCACCATACGGACAGGGGGCGTACGAGCAGTACTTC.

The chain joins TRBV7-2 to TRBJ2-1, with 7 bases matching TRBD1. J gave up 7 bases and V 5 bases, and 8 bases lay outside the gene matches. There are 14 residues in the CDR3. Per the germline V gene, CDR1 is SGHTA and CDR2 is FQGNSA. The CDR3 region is CASSRARQGNEQFF. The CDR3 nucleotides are TGTGCCAGCAGCCGAGCGCGACAGGGTAATGAGCAGTTCTTC. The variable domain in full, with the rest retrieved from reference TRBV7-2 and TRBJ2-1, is GAGVSQSPSNKVTEKGKDVELRCDPISGHTALYWYRQSLGQGLEFLIYFQGNSAPDKSGLPSDRFSAERTGGSVSTLTIQRTQQEDSAVYLCASSRARQGNEQFFGPGTRLTVL.

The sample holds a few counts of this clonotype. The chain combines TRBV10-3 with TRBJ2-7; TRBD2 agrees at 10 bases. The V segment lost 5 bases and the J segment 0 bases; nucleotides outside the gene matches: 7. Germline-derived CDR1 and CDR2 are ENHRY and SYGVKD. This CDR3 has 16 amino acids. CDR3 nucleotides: TGTGCCATCAGTCTAGCGGGAGTAATAAGCTCCTACGAGCAGTACTTC. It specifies CAISLAGVISSYEQYF.

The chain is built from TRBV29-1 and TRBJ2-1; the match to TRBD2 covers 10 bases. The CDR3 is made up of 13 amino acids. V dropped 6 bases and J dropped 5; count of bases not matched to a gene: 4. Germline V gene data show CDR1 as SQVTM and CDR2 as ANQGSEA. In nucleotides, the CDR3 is TGCAGCGTCGGGACTAGCGCAAACAATGAGCAGTTCTTC. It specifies CSVGTSANNEQFF.

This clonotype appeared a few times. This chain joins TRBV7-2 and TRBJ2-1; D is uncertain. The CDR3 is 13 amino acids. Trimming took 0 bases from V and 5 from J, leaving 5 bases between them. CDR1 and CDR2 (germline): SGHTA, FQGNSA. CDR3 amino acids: CASSLASDNEQFF. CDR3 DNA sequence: TGTGCCAGCAGCTTAGCCTCGGACAATGAGCAGTTCTTC. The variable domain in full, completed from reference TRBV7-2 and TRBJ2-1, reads GAGVSQSPSNKVTEKGKDVELRCDPISGHTALYWYRQSLGQGLEFLIYFQGNSAPDKSGLPSDRFSAERTGGSVSTLTIQRTQQEDSAVYLCASSLASDNEQFFGPGTRLTVL.

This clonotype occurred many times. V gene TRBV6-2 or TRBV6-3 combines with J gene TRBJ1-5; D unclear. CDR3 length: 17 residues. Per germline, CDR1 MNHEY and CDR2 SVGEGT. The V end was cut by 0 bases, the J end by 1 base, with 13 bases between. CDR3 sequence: CASSYSRFVGSNQPQHF. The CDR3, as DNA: TGTGCCAGCAGTTACTCGAGGTTCGTGGGAAGCAATCAGCCCCAGCATTTT.

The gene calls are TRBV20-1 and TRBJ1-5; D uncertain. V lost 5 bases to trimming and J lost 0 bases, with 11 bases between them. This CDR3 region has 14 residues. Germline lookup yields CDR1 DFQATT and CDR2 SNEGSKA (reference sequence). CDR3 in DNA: TGCAGTGCTTCCGGGGTCTATAGCAATCAGCCCCAGCATTTT. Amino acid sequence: CSASGVYSNQPQHF.

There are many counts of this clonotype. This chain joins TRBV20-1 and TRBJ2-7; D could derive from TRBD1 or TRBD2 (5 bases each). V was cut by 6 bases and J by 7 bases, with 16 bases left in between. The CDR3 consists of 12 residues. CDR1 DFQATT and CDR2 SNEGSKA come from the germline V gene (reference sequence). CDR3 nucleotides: TGCAGTGCCCGAGGAACAGGCGGGGAGCAGTACTTC. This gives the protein CSARGTGGEQYF.

CDR3 sequence reads: CASSTRTGWETQYF. CDR3 sequence (DNA): TGTGCCAGCAGCACCCGGACAGGGTGGGAGACCCAGTACTTC. V gene TRBV7-2 combines with J gene TRBJ2-5; 8 bases line up with TRBD1. Germline CDR1 SGHTA, CDR2 FQGNSA. CDR3 size: 14 residues. V dropped 5 bases and J dropped 5; count of bases not matched to a gene: 7.

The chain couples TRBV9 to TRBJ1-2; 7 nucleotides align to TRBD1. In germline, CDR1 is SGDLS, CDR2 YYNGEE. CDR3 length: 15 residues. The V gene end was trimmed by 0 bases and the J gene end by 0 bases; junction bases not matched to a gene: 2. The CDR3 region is CASSVAGTANYGYTF. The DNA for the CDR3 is TGTGCCAGCAGCGTAGCCGGGACAGCTAACTATGGCTACACCTTC. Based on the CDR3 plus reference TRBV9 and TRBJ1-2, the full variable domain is DSGVTQTPKHLITATGQRVTLRCSPRSGDLSVYWYQQSLDQGLQFLIQYYNGEERAKGNILERFSAQQFPDLHSELNLSSLELGDSALYFCASSVAGTANYGYTFGSGTRLTVV.

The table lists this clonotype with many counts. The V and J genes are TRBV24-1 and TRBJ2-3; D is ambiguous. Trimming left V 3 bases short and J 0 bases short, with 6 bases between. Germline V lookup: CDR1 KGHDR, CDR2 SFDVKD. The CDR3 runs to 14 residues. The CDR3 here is CATSDQGSTDTQYF. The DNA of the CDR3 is TGTGCCACCAGTGATCAAGGGAGCACAGATACGCAGTATTTT.

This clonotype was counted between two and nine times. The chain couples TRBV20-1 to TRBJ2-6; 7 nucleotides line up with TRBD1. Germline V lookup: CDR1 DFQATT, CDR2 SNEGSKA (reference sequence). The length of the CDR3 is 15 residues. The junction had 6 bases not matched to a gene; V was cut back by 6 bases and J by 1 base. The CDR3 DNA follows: TGCAGTGCCACACCAGGGGGATCTGGGGCCAACGTCCTGACTTTC. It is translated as CSATPGGSGANVLTF.

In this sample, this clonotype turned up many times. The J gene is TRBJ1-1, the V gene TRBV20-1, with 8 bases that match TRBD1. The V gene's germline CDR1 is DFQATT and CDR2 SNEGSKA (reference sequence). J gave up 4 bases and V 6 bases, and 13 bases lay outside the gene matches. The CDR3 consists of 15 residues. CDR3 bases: TGCAGTGCCTGGGGACAGGATCCCAGGGGCACTGAAGCTTTCTTT. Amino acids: CSAWGQDPRGTEAFF.

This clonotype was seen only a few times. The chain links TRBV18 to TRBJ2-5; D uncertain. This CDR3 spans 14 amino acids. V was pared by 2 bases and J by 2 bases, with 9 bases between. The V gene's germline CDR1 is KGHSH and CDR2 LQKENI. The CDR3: CASSPEQLQETQYF. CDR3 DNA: TGTGCCAGCTCACCAGAGCAGTTACAAGAGACCCAGTACTTC.

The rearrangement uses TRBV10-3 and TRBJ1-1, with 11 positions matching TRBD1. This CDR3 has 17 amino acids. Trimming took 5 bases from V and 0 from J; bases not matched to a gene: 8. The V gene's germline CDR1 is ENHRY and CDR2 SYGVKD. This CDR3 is CAISPGTGGGLNTEAFF. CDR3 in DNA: TGTGCCATCAGTCCTGGGACAGGGGGTGGTTTGAACACTGAAGCTTTCTTT.

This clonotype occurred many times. CDR3 sequence (DNA): TGCAGTGCTAGGGGGGACTACGAGCAGTACTTC. It codes for CSARGDYEQYF. The genes are TRBV20-1 and TRBJ2-7; possibly TRBD1 or TRBD2 for D (5 bases each). The CDR3 length is 11 residues. The germline V and J ends were trimmed by 3 bases and 3 bases, with 6 bases remaining between them. Germline V gene data show CDR1 as DFQATT and CDR2 as SNEGSKA (reference sequence).

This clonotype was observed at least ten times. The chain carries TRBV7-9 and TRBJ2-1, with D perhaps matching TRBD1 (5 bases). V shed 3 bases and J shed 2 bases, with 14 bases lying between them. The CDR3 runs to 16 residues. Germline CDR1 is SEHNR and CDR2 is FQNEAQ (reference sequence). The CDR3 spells CASSFPRVDTYNEQFF. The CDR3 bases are TGTGCCAGCAGCTTCCCCAGGGTGGATACCTACAATGAGCAGTTCTTC.

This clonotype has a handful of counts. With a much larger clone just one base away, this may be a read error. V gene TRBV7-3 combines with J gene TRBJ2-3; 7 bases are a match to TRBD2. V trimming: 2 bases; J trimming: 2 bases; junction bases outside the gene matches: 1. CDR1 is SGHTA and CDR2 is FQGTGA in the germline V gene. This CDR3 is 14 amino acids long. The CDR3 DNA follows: TGTGCCAGCAGCTTAGCGGGAGACACAGATACGCAGTATTTT. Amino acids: CASSLAGDTDTQYF.

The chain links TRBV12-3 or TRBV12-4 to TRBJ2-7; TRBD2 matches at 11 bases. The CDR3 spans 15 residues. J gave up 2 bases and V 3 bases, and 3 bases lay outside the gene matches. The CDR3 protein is CASSLSSGRAYEQYF. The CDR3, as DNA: TGTGCCAGCAGTTTGAGTAGCGGGAGGGCCTACGAGCAGTACTTC.

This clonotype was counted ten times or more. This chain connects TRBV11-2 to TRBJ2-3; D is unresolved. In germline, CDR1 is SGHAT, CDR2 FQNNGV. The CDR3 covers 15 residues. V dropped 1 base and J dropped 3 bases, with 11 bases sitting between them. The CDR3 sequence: CASSLVRSATDTQYF. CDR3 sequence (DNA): TGTGCCAGCAGCTTAGTGAGGTCAGCTACAGATACGCAGTATTTT.

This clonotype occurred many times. CDR3 DNA: TGTGCCAGCAGTCGCCCCGTGAACACTGAAGCTTTCTTT. Its protein is CASSRPVNTEAFF. The chain recombines TRBV28 with TRBJ1-1, with unresolved D. This CDR3 region has 13 residues. V gave up 5 bases and J gave up 0 bases, with 7 bases separating them. CDR1 is MDHEN and CDR2 is SYDVKM in the germline V gene.

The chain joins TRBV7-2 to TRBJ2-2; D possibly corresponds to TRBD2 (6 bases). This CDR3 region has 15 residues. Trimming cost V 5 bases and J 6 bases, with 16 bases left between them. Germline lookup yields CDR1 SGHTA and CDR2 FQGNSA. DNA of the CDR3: TGTGCCAGCAGCATCCGGGACTTAAGCGCCGGGGAGCTGTTTTTT. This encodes CASSIRDLSAGELFF.

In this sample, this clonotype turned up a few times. This CDR3 is CASSLEGTGRHEQYF. In DNA form, the CDR3 reads TGTGCCAGCAGCTTAGAAGGGACAGGGAGACACGAGCAGTACTTC. V and J are TRBV7-9 and TRBJ2-7, with 9 bases aligning to TRBD1. CDR3 size: 15 residues. From germline, CDR1 is SEHNR and CDR2 FQNEAQ (reference sequence). V shed 1 base, J shed 5 bases, and the junction held 6 bases outside the gene matches.